This paragraph covers one TCR beta chain sequence. Its antigen remains unidentified. Donors consisted of healthy bone marrow donors. These data belong to a study of cytomegalovirus exposure and HLA in healthy donors. Findings and limits, study-wide: Prior analysis indicated that the majority of TCR beta V segments exhibited productivity approximately 87% or approximately 30% of the time.

The PCR contained 60 Vbeta and 13 Jbeta primers. Clones were read by immunoSEQ multiplex PCR, and TCRdb kept only the in-frame ones, dropping some. Of fewer than 250,000 clones listed, about four fifths are singletons. The CDR3 is 15 residues long. V gave up 1 base and J gave up 6 bases; unmatched junction bases: 9. CDR1 SGDLS and CDR2 YYNGEE come from the germline V gene. The chain combines TRBV9 with TRBJ1-2; 7 bases fit TRBD1. The origin of this receptor is a middle-aged man in good health and CMV-seropositive. Material for sequencing was PBMCs. Here the CDR3 reads CASSVFRQGVDGYTF. CDR3 nucleotide sequence: TGTGCCAGCAGCGTATTCCGACAGGGAGTAGATGGCTACACCTTC.